A single TCR beta chain is shown here with its context. The antigen remains undetermined. Looked up from germline, CDR1 is SGHDN and CDR2 is FVKESK. Trimming took off 0 bases at V and 11 bases at J, with 13 bases between the two ends. The CDR3 sequence is 13 residues long. This sample is drawn from a study of shared clonotypes between healthy human individuals. Overall study findings and caveats: It was anticipated that sequencing depth would influence how many clonotypes donors shared.

The data were produced by immunoSEQ multiplex PCR, yet TCRdb's version contains in-frame clones alone and is incomplete. Here the sample spans about 1.5 million clones, around 98% being singletons. This clonotype was sampled from a man between 25 and 39 years old in good health. The sample comprised naive CD4+ T cells sorted from blood. Specified subset: CD45RA+ positively selected. The chain combines TRBV14 with TRBJ1-1; D unclear. DNA of the CDR3: TGTGCCAGCAGCCAAGATCTGATGGGGATCGCTTTCTTT. Translation gives CASSQDLMGIAFF.